The next 22 T cell receptor beta chains were all read from a single sample in a study of blood T cell repertoires in COVID-19. Profiled with immunoSEQ multiplex PCR; TCRdb holds only in-frame clones, not every one. The table shows 150,000 to 200,000 clones, with approximately 90% occurring only once. Sequences were obtained from peripheral blood. Source of these receptors: a woman in her 70s with COVID-19, enrolled during active disease.

The chain recombines TRBV6-1 with TRBJ2-1, with D possibly TRBD2 on 6 matching bases. Germline CDR1 reads MNHNS; CDR2 reads SASEGT. The ends were cut back, 0 bases at V and 2 bases at J, with 11 bases in the middle. The CDR3 sequence is 16 residues long. The CDR3 is CASSEASGYTYNEQFF. The CDR3, as DNA: TGTGCCAGCAGTGAAGCGAGCGGGTATACCTACAATGAGCAGTTCTTC.

The chain carries TRBV4-1 and TRBJ1-4; perhaps TRBD1 as D (6 bases). CDR3 length: 20 amino acids. Trimming stripped 1 base from V and 4 bases from J, with 25 bases between. Germline loops: CDR1 MGHRA, CDR2 YSYEKL. CDR3 sequence reads: CASSQGGGWTVISFNEKLFF. In DNA, the CDR3 is TGCGCCAGCAGCCAAGGAGGGGGTTGGACAGTCATATCTTTTAATGAAAAACTGTTTTTT.

The chain combines TRBV5-1 with TRBJ2-1; possible D gene TRBD2, 6 bases. The CDR3 is 15 residues long. V was pared by 0 bases and J by 8 bases, with 15 bases between. Looked up from germline, CDR1 is SGHRS and CDR2 is YFSETQ. CDR3: CASSLVGGTGDEQFF. CDR3 in DNA: TGCGCCAGCAGCTTGGTAGGCGGGACGGGTGATGAGCAGTTCTTC.

V usage is TRBV7-9 and J usage is TRBJ1-6; TRBD1 might be the D (5 bases). CDR1 is SEHNR and CDR2 is FQNEAQ in the germline V gene (reference sequence). Deletions cut 4 bases from V and 3 bases from J, with 16 bases between. The CDR3 is 17 amino acids. The CDR3 DNA reads TGTGCCAGCAGCTCCACAAGAACGGGGGACTATAATTCACCCCTCCACTTT. Protein: CASSSTRTGDYNSPLHF.

This rearrangement joins TRBV7-9 to TRBJ1-2; D is unclear. This CDR3 contains 14 residues. Trimming removed 0 bases at V and 5 bases at J, with 10 bases between. Germline-derived CDR1 and CDR2 are SEHNR and FQNEAQ (reference sequence). Here the CDR3 reads CASSLALAGYGYTF. As DNA, the CDR3 is TGTGCCAGCAGCTTAGCGCTTGCAGGATATGGCTACACCTTC. The variable domain in full, completed from reference TRBV7-9 and TRBJ1-2, reads DTGVSQNPRHKITKRGQNVTFRCDPISEHNRLYWYRQTLGQGPEFLTYFQNEAQLEKSRLLSDRFSAERPKGSFSTLEIQRTEQGDSAMYLCASSLALAGYGYTFGSGTRLTVV.

The chain carries TRBV28 and TRBJ1-2; weak D call: TRBD1 (5 bases). Trimming removed 4 bases from V and 1 base from J, with 13 bases in between. The CDR3 is 15 residues long. Germline-derived CDR1 and CDR2 are MDHEN and SYDVKM. The CDR3 bases are TGTGCCAGCAGTTCGGTTGTCAGGGTTAACTATGGCTACACCTTC. This codes for CASSSVVRVNYGYTF.

V and J are TRBV7-3 and TRBJ1-1, with 8 bases that match TRBD1. This CDR3 spans 15 amino acids. The V and J ends lost 5 bases and 3 bases, in that order; junction bases with no gene match: 8. Germline CDR1 and CDR2: SGHTA and FQGTGA. The CDR3 protein is CASSAGGSLDTEAFF. The CDR3 DNA sequence: TGTGCCAGCAGCGCAGGGGGCTCGTTGGACACTGAAGCTTTCTTT.

The chain uses TRBV28 and TRBJ1-1, with 8 bases fitting TRBD1. V shed 5 bases, J shed 5 bases, and the junction held 10 bases outside the gene matches. CDR1 and CDR2 from the germline V gene are MDHEN and SYDVKM. The CDR3 runs to 15 residues. This CDR3 is CASSPLDRAGTEAFF. CDR3 coding DNA: TGTGCCAGCAGTCCTTTGGACAGGGCGGGGACTGAAGCTTTCTTT.

V is TRBV19 and J is TRBJ2-5; 8 nucleotides agree with TRBD2. This CDR3 is 15 amino acids long. The germline gives CDR1 LNHDA, CDR2 SQIVND (reference sequence). J gave up 0 bases and V 3 bases, and 3 bases lay outside the gene matches. CDR3 nucleotide sequence: TGTGCCAGTAGTATCCTAGCGGGCGACCAAGAGACCCAGTACTTC. The encoded protein is CASSILAGDQETQYF.

The chain employs TRBV7-9 and TRBJ1-4, with 7 bases identical to TRBD1. CDR1 SEHNR and CDR2 FQNEAQ come from the germline V gene (reference sequence). V was clipped by 3 bases and J by 5 bases; unmatched bases: 6. The CDR3 totals 15 residues. CDR3 residues: CASSLDRRLNEKLFF. DNA for the CDR3: TGTGCCAGCAGCTTGGACAGGAGGCTAAATGAAAAACTGTTTTTT.

The chain employs TRBV19 and TRBJ2-3; D is unclear. V was pared by 8 bases and J by 5 bases, with 8 bases between. Germline CDR1 reads LNHDA; CDR2 reads SQIVND (reference sequence). The length of the CDR3 is 11 residues. The CDR3 here is CASRERDTQYF. CDR3 DNA: TGTGCCAGTCGTGAGAGAGATACGCAGTATTTT.

The V call is TRBV18, the J call TRBJ2-1; TRBD1 matches at 7 bases. The CDR3 has 17 amino acids. The junction had 13 bases not matched to a gene; V was cut back by 3 bases and J by 5 bases. Germline CDR1 KGHSH, CDR2 LQKENI. CDR3 nucleotides: TGTGCCAGCTCACCTCGTGTCGGGACAGCAACCGACAATGAGCAGTTCTTC. Amino acids: CASSPRVGTATDNEQFF.

The CDR3 loop is CASSQGGQGASPLHF. Written as DNA, the CDR3 is TGTGCCAGCAGCCAAGGCGGACAGGGGGCTTCACCCCTCCACTTT. V is TRBV3-1 (or the pseudogene TRBV3-2) and J is TRBJ1-6, with 11 positions matching TRBD1. Losses at the gene ends were 1 base for V and 9 bases for J; bases not matched to a gene: 2. The CDR3 is 15 residues long. Germline CDR1 and CDR2: LGHDT and YNNKEL (reference sequence).

The genes are TRBV2 and TRBJ1-1, with D hard to call. The CDR3 totals 13 residues. Germline V gene data show CDR1 as SNHLY and CDR2 as FYNNEI. Trimming left V 6 bases short and J 1 base short, with 9 bases between. Here the CDR3 DNA reads TGTGCCAGCAGCGCTCAGGAGAACACTGAAGCTTTCTTT. This translates into CASSAQENTEAFF. Complete variable domain (other parts from reference TRBV2 and TRBJ1-1): EPEVTQTPSHQVTQMGQEVILRCVPISNHLYFYWYRQILGQKVEFLVSFYNNEISEKSEIFDDQFSVERPDGSNFTLKIRSTKLEDSAMYFCASSAQENTEAFFGQGTRLTVV.

The chain carries TRBV9 and TRBJ1-3; D remains ambiguous. The V end was cut by 7 bases, the J end by 5 bases, with 16 bases between. Germline loops: CDR1 SGDLS, CDR2 YYNGEE. This CDR3 is built from 14 residues. For the CDR3, the DNA is TGTGCCAGCTCCCCGACGGGTGGAAGAAACACCATATATTTT. It specifies CASSPTGGRNTIYF.

DNA for the CDR3: TGTGCCAGCTCACCCCCTTACAGGGACACTGAAGCTTTCTTT. Residues: CASSPPYRDTEAFF. The chain combines TRBV18 with TRBJ1-1; D perhaps matches TRBD1 (6 bases). The CDR3 extends over 14 amino acids. Germline lookup yields CDR1 KGHSH and CDR2 LQKENI. The V end lost 3 bases, the J end lost 3 bases, and 11 bases lay between the germline ends.

The chain couples TRBV4-1 to TRBJ2-7, with 10 nucleotides matching TRBD1. Germline trimming cut 0 bases from V and 2 bases from J; bases unmatched to any gene: 4. CDR1 and CDR2 (germline): MGHRA, YSYEKL. This CDR3 has 16 amino acids. CDR3 sequence: CASSQDRQGATYEQYF. The CDR3 DNA is TGCGCCAGCAGCCAAGATAGACAGGGGGCAACCTACGAGCAGTACTTC.

This chain uses TRBV12-3 or TRBV12-4 with TRBJ2-7; possibly TRBD1 for D (5 bases). The CDR3 loop spans 12 amino acids. V was cut by 5 bases and J by 3 bases, with 8 bases left in between. The CDR3 protein is CASSTQGYEQYF. In DNA, the CDR3 is TGTGCCAGCAGTACTCAGGGCTACGAGCAGTACTTC.

This chain connects TRBV4-2 to TRBJ1-6; 8 nucleotides match TRBD1. After removal of 5 bases from V and 8 bases from J, the junction contained 8 bases not matched to a gene. The germline V gene encodes CDR1 LGHNA and CDR2 YNFKEQ. The CDR3 has 15 residues. Here the CDR3 reads CASSSRTGTDSPLHF. In DNA form, the CDR3 reads TGTGCCAGCAGCTCGCGGACAGGGACGGATTCACCCCTCCACTTT.

V gene TRBV4-2 combines with J gene TRBJ2-7; tentatively, D is TRBD2 (5 bases). Trimming shortened V by 4 bases and J by 6 bases, and 19 bases separated the two germline ends. The CDR3 consists of 15 residues. From germline, CDR1 is LGHNA and CDR2 YNFKEQ. For the CDR3, the DNA is TGTGCCAGCAGCCCCAGCGTAACTAGGGCCAGCGAGCAGTACTTC. As protein: CASSPSVTRASEQYF.

The rearrangement uses TRBV3-1 (or the pseudogene TRBV3-2) and TRBJ2-1; 8 bases line up with TRBD2. The trim removed 3 bases at V and 2 bases at J, leaving 3 bases unmatched. The CDR3 has 15 residues. Germline CDR1 and CDR2: LGHDT and YNNKEL (reference sequence). The CDR3, as DNA: TGTGCCAGCAGCCAGGATAGCGGGACCTACAATGAGCAGTTCTTC. This encodes CASSQDSGTYNEQFF.

The chain recombines TRBV2 with TRBJ1-3, with D perhaps TRBD1 (6 bases). CDR3 size: 14 residues. V lost 6 bases to trimming and J lost 2 bases, with 11 bases between them. CDR1 and CDR2 from the germline V gene are SNHLY and FYNNEI. CDR3 sequence: CASRETGTGNTIYF. The DNA of the CDR3 is TGTGCCAGCAGGGAAACAGGGACTGGAAACACCATATATTTT.